This T cell receptor (beta chain) stems from a study of blood T cells in healthy people across ages. Germline V lookup: CDR1 LGHDT, CDR2 YNNKEL (reference sequence). This CDR3 has 16 amino acids. V gave up 0 bases and J gave up 2 bases, with 11 bases separating them. Each sample had at least 6 million PBMCs isolated. A minimum of 6 micrograms of total RNA was extracted per sample. A second PCR of 7 to 11 cycles used a sample-barcoded 5' primer and a J-beta primer mix. Carrying 12 random nucleotides, a template-switch adaptor labeled each individual cDNA molecule. TCRdb re-derived calls from the 5' RACE reads in MiXCR, one entry per CDR3 protein. The sample gives roughly 930,000 distinct CDR3 sequences, roughly 52% of which show up once; roughly 12% is in the top ten. This clonotype has only a few counts.

Sample: blood. The clonotype comes from a man under 40 in good health. The V call is TRBV3-1, the J call TRBJ2-1, with D possibly TRBD2 on 6 matching bases. CDR3 loop: CASSQDRGITYNEQFF. The CDR3 coding sequence is TGTGCCAGCAGCCAAGATCGGGGGATAACCTACAATGAGCAGTTCTTC.